This T cell receptor beta chain is drawn from a study of T-cell memory formation after mild COVID-19. MiXCR, run by TCRdb on the 5' RACE reads, gives a single entry per CDR3 protein. The sample lists more than 80,000 distinct CDR3 sequences, over 10% occurring once. V was clipped by 0 bases and J by 2 bases, with 7 bases between them. Germline assignment: CDR1 MNHEY and CDR2 SVGAGI. The CDR3 covers 14 residues. This clonotype has just a few counts. The sample consisted of PBMCs or a T cell subset sorted from them (not recorded which). The source is an adult woman who had mild COVID-19 (a few samples of this study predate the infection). Cell type and time point are not known. The chain has TRBV6-5 and TRBJ1-2; D may be TRBD1 (5 bases). CDR3: CASSYSTANYGYTF. DNA of the CDR3: TGTGCCAGCAGTTACTCGACAGCCAACTATGGCTACACCTTC.